Listed below are T cell receptor beta chains from one sample, sequenced in a study of cytomegalovirus exposure and HLA in healthy donors. Measured with immunoSEQ multiplex PCR; TCRdb has only the in-frame clones, and not every one. The table includes 95,000 to 150,000 clones, more than 60% detected once. The sequencing input was PBMCs. Receptors originate from a woman aged 40 to 55 in good health and CMV-seropositive. CDR3s include the opening cysteine and the closing phenylalanine or tryptophan. A D gene is named only where the DNA matches it firmly. Where a row states a size, it is once, few, many or the class of an expanded clone; other rows omit it.

15 TRBD1 TRBJ2-7 TRBV19 few CASSPLGTEIYEQYF TGTGCCAGTAGCCCCTTAGGGACAGAAATCTACGAGCAGTACTTC
16 TRBD1 TRBJ2-4 TRBV11-3 - CASSLGPPGGENIQYF TGTGCCAGCAGCTTAGGCCCTCCAGGGGGCGAAAACATTCAGTACTTC
15 - TRBJ1-3 TRBV25-1 - CASSSSRSSGNTIYF TGTGCCAGCAGCTCAAGTCGCAGCTCTGGAAACACCATATATTTT
15 - TRBJ2-3 TRBV27 - CASNGKVRGTDTQYF TGTGCCAGCAATGGAAAAGTGAGGGGCACAGATACGCAGTATTTT
15 - TRBJ2-1 TRBV11-1 - CASSFDSRRDNEQFF TGTGCCAGCAGCTTTGACAGCCGGAGGGACAATGAGCAGTTCTTC
16 TRBD1 TRBJ1-4 TRBV19 - CASSITSDREVEKLFF TGTGCCAGTAGTATCACCTCGGACAGGGAGGTTGAAAAACTGTTTTTT
15 - TRBJ1-4 TRBV7-2 - CASSLGGGGSEKLFF TGTGCCAGCAGCTTAGGAGGGGGGGGGAGTGAAAAACTGTTTTTT
14 - TRBJ2-3 TRBV7-3 once CASSLGPRTDTQYF TGTGCCAGCAGCTTAGGCCCTCGCACAGATACGCAGTATTTT
15 - TRBJ2-3 TRBV14 - CASSQVGRNTDTQYF TGTGCCAGCAGCCAAGTGGGCAGGAACACAGATACGCAGTATTTT
15 TRBD2 TRBJ2-7 TRBV6-1 - CASTGLAGGSGEQYF TGTGCCAGCACGGGACTAGCGGGAGGTAGTGGCGAGCAGTACTTC
17 TRBD1 TRBJ2-6 TRBV7-9 - CASRDRVRPPGANVLTF TGTGCCAGCAGGGACAGGGTTAGGCCCCCCGGGGCCAACGTCCTGACTTTC
13 TRBD1 TRBJ1-4 TRBV5-6 - CASSQGAAEKLFF TGTGCCAGCAGCCAGGGGGCGGCTGAAAAACTGTTTTTT
12 TRBD1 TRBJ2-7 TRBV29-1 - CSTGQGAYEQYF TGCAGCACAGGACAGGGGGCTTACGAGCAGTACTTC
14 TRBD1 TRBJ2-7 TRBV6-5 once CASRVGTGRIGEYF TGTGCCAGCAGGGTCGGGACAGGGCGTATCGGAGAGTACTTC
12 - TRBJ1-1 TRBV30 - CAWGGASTEAFF TGTGCCTGGGGGGGGGCGTCAACGGAAGCTTTCTTT
15 - TRBJ1-5 TRBV7-2 - CASSYTGLPDQPQHF TGTGCCAGCAGCTATACGGGACTCCCCGATCAGCCCCAGCATTTT
13 - TRBJ1-2 TRBV18 once CASSLGGDYGYTF TGTGCCAGCTCACTCGGGGGGGACTATGGCTACACCTTC
14 - TRBJ2-2 TRBV6-1 - CASSNRAGTGELFF TGTGCCAGCAGTAACAGGGCGGGCACCGGGGAGCTGTTTTTT
15 TRBD1 TRBJ2-7 TRBV5-1 - CASSPGGTGTREQYF TGCGCCAGCAGCCCTGGCGGGACAGGGACGCGAGAGCAGTACTTC
16 TRBD2 TRBJ2-1 TRBV11-2 - CASSPLTSGRRGEQFF TGTGCCAGCAGCCCCCTGACTAGCGGGAGGCGGGGTGAGCAGTTCTTC